This TCR beta chain originates from a study of T cell responses to AZD1222 COVID-19 vaccine (dated by TCRdb to the early 2020s). In the study overall: TCR sequencing covered more than 230 trial participants: 200 to 220 given two doses of AZD1222 and approximately 25 given two doses of MenACWY control vaccine. Enrollment into the trials was organized by age into subgroups of 18-55, 56-69 and 70-plus years, and those subgroups contained approximately 160, 26 and 62 TCR-sequenced participants, respectively.

The investigation overall reported the following: Because no day 14 peak-response samples were available, repertoires were characterized only after the peak T cell response. Participants were mostly white British and included more females than males, and it was suggested by the authors that clonal diversity may have been underestimated. Conclusions about previously exposed vaccinees are limited, since just 6 or 7 AZD1222 recipients were seropositive for SARS-CoV-2 at baseline. CD4 TCRs associated with the vaccine covered the entire spike protein, and the dominant responses were in regions 160-218 and 743-854. In the small 56-69-year group, the increase in depth fell short of significance, most likely because of low power. Reportedly, close to half of the unique spike-specific TCRs recognized epitopes lying outside the regions that are mutated in the B.1.351 and B.1.1.7 variants. After two AZD1222 doses, both the breadth and the depth of spike-specific TCRs were significantly higher than at day 0 and than in MenACWY recipients.

The meaning of the sample's time point label: about 28 days (+/-7) after the second vaccine dose. Because spike-specific TCR depth and breadth did not differ between the two schedules, AZD1222 recipients who got a second dose at roughly 4 weeks were pooled with those who got a second dose at roughly 12 weeks. The vaccinee samples were drawn from two UK trials, COV001 and COV002, one of which was a single-blind randomized controlled phase 2/3 trial testing AZD1222 (ChAdOx1 nCoV-19) in healthy adults. For TCRbeta chain sequencing, PBMC samples were collected from trial participants at day 0 and at day 28 after the second dose. The CDR3 regions of human TCRbeta chains were subjected to immunosequencing. Concerning the study's data processing: Repertoire TCRs were checked for matches against a reference library of SARS-CoV-2-specific TCRs that had been generated using the MIRA antigen-specificity platform. Breadth was defined as the fraction of unique TCRs that were SARS-CoV-2-associated, and depth was defined as the fraction of total T cells that were SARS-CoV-2-associated. Each spike-specific TCR was assigned to its reactive spike region and to a CD4 or CD8 class using the MIRA data. Log10-transformed breadth and depth values were compared by one-way ANOVA with Sidak's multiple comparisons tests. TCRdb stores this immuneACCESS table with in-frame sequences only. Part of the clones is absent; in the studies checked, under half of the shortfall reflects unresolved V genes, and no reason is known for the rest. V, J and clone size are taken as reported in that table, and D and trimming were inferred from the DNA itself. The sample contains over 110,000 clones, about 90% of them found a single time. Of the sample, about a tenth is held by the ten largest clones.

This clone came up once. Its antigen is unknown. Base-call qualities are not available, and no considerably larger clone is one nucleotide away. From the cysteine through the phenylalanine, the CDR3 covers 16 amino acids. Of the read, only the CDR3 DNA is kept; its 48 bases are in frame from base 1. The junction shows trimming of 2 bases on V and 1 base on J, plus 14 bases between the germline ends. Based on the germline V gene (reference sequence), the CDR1 and CDR2 sequences are SEHNR and FQNEAQ. Sample: peripheral blood, taken 28 days after the second AZD1222 dose. This TCR was recovered from an adult who received the AZD1222 COVID-19 vaccine. This receptor chain uses TRBV7-9 and TRBJ1-1; tentative D gene TRBD1, with 5 bases matching. The CDR3 in this case is CASSLSGTAGNTEAFF. The DNA sequence is as follows: TGTGCCAGCAGCTTATCGGGGACGGCCGGGAACACTGAAGCTTTCTTT.